These 18 T cell receptor beta chains were all obtained from the same sample, sequenced in a study of T cells in Graves' hyperthyroidism and ophthalmopathy. The TCR beta CDR3 regions underwent amplification using RNA transcripts as the source. First-round RT-PCR targeting the TCR CDR3 was performed with the HTBI primer set. Via MiXCR, TCRdb re-called the multiplex PCR reads, giving one row per CDR3 protein. This sample has 300,000 to 450,000 distinct CDR3 sequences; about 13% occur once, and the top ten carry 9% to 9.5%. Specimen: blood. Source of these receptors: a woman aged 18-30 years with Graves' hyperthyroidism.

Many counts were recorded for this clonotype. The CDR3 nucleotides are TGTGCCAGCAGTGTCGGGGGTGGAGATACGCAGTATTTT. Amino acid sequence: CASSVGGGDTQYF. This chain connects TRBV2 to TRBJ2-3; tentative D call: TRBD2 (6 bases). This CDR3 spans 13 amino acids. Trimming cost V 4 bases and J 5 bases, with 10 bases left between them. Germline CDR1 and CDR2: SNHLY and FYNNEI.

As concerns this clonotype: A read error is possible here, since a much larger clone lies one base away. This sequence joins TRBV27 and TRBJ2-1, with a tentative D call TRBD2 (5 bases). Germline lookup yields CDR1 MNHEY and CDR2 SMNVEV (reference sequence). V lost 3 bases to trimming and J lost 6 bases, with 12 bases between them. CDR3 length: 14 amino acids. The CDR3 sequence: CASSFSGFCNEQFF. The DNA for the CDR3 is TGTGCCAGCAGTTTCAGCGGATTCTGCAATGAGCAGTTCTTC.

This clonotype was counted ten times or more. The genes are TRBV12-3 or TRBV12-4 and TRBJ2-7, with TRBD1 matching 10 bases. The CDR3 extends over 12 amino acids. With V trimmed by 8 bases and J by 5 bases, 3 bases remained unmatched. CDR3 nucleotides: TGTGCCAGCGGGACAGGGGTCCACGAGCAGTACTTC. Amino acids: CASGTGVHEQYF.

In this sample, this clonotype turned up many times. The chain has TRBV5-1 and TRBJ2-3; TRBD1 might be the D (6 bases). Trimming removed 0 bases at V and 4 bases at J, with 18 bases between. The CDR3 loop spans 17 amino acids. Germline V gene sequence: CDR1 SGHRS, CDR2 YFSETQ. The DNA of the CDR3 is TGCGCCAGCAGCTTGGCCCAGGGGAGAATCGGGCCAGATACGCAGTATTTT. Amino acid sequence: CASSLAQGRIGPDTQYF. Filled out from reference TRBV5-1 and TRBJ2-3, the complete variable domain reads KAGVTQTPRYLIKTRGQQVTLSCSPISGHRSVSWYQQTPGQGLQFLFEYFSETQRNKGNFPGRFSGRQFSNSRSEMNVSTLELGDSALYLCASSLAQGRIGPDTQYFGPGTRLTVL.

This clonotype was counted a few times. This CDR3 is CASSQGQGITYEQYF. The CDR3 DNA is TGCGCCAGCAGCCAAGGACAGGGAATTACCTACGAGCAGTACTTC. The chain carries TRBV4-3 and TRBJ2-7, with 7 bases matching TRBD1. CDR1 and CDR2 (germline): LGHNA, YSLEER. The CDR3 runs 15 residues. J was trimmed by 2 bases and V by 1 base; bases with no gene match: 5.

CDR3 sequence (DNA): TGTGCCTGGATTAGGACAGGGGGTTTATACGAGCAGTACTTC. This sequence encodes CAWIRTGGLYEQYF. The chain is built from TRBV30 and TRBJ2-7, with 10 bases aligning to TRBD1. CDR3 length equals 14 residues. V was pared by 4 bases and J by 4 bases, with 7 bases of the junction left unmatched. The germline CDR1 and CDR2 sequences are GTSNPN and SVGIG (reference sequence). Based on the CDR3 plus reference TRBV30 and TRBJ2-7, the full variable domain is SQTIHQWPATLVQPVGSPLSLECTVEGTSNPNLYWYRQAAGRGLQLLFYSVGIGQISSEVPQNLSASRPQDRQFILSSKKLLLSDSGFYLCAWIRTGGLYEQYFGPGTRLTVT.

The sample holds many counts of this clonotype. The chain employs TRBV20-1 and TRBJ1-5, with 9 bases identical to TRBD1. This CDR3 spans 15 amino acids. The germline V gene encodes CDR1 DFQATT and CDR2 SNEGSKA (reference sequence). V gave up 3 bases and J gave up 7 bases; unmatched junction bases: 10. The CDR3, as DNA: TGCAGTGCTAGGCAGTCGGGACAGGGTGACCAGCCCCAGCATTTT. It translates to CSARQSGQGDQPQHF.

This clonotype was seen ten or more times. The rearrangement uses TRBV11-2 and TRBJ2-1, with 14 bases aligning to TRBD2. Germline CDR1 SGHAT, CDR2 FQNNGV. The CDR3 is 18 amino acids. Unmatched junction bases numbered 14, after V lost 6 bases and J lost 7 bases. The CDR3 region has the DNA TGTGCCAGCAGACTACCGGGACTAGCGGGAGCCTGGGAGAATGAGCAGTTCTTC. Amino acid sequence: CASRLPGLAGAWENEQFF.

This clonotype was recorded many times. In DNA, the CDR3 is TGCAGCGCCTGTAGCGGGAGTAGTAATGAGCAGTTCTTC. This translates into CSACSGSSNEQFF. This chain links TRBV29-1 with TRBJ2-1; the match to TRBD2 covers 9 bases. The CDR3 loop spans 13 amino acids. The germline V gene encodes CDR1 SQVTM and CDR2 ANQGSEA. With 7 bases clipped from V and 7 bases from J, the junction kept 8 bases outside the gene matches.

This clonotype was recorded many times. The chain has TRBV20-1 and TRBJ2-2, with a weak D call TRBD1 (6 bases). From germline, CDR1 is DFQATT and CDR2 SNEGSKA (reference sequence). Trimming removed 1 base from V and 2 bases from J, with 14 bases in between. The CDR3 is 16 residues long. The CDR3 spells CSARASGQRNTGELFF. Written as DNA, the CDR3 is TGCAGTGCTAGAGCAAGCGGACAGAGAAACACCGGGGAGCTGTTTTTT.

This sequence joins TRBV5-1 and TRBJ2-2; D not resolved. Trimming took 1 base from V and 4 from J, leaving 8 bases between them. Germline CDR1 SGHRS, CDR2 YFSETQ. This CDR3 comprises 14 residues. CDR3 in DNA: TGCGCCAGCAGCTTGTCAGGATCCACCGGGGAGCTGTTTTTT. Translation gives CASSLSGSTGELFF. The full variable domain, its missing parts supplied by reference TRBV5-1 and TRBJ2-2, is KAGVTQTPRYLIKTRGQQVTLSCSPISGHRSVSWYQQTPGQGLQFLFEYFSETQRNKGNFPGRFSGRQFSNSRSEMNVSTLELGDSALYLCASSLSGSTGELFFGEGSRLTVL.

This clonotype was seen only a few times. The V gene is TRBV29-1, the J gene TRBJ2-5; TRBD2 might be the D (6 bases). CDR3 length: 11 residues. Trimming removed 5 bases at V and 5 bases at J, with 9 bases between. CDR1 and CDR2 (germline): SQVTM, ANQGSEA. DNA of the CDR3: TGCAGCGTTAAGGAGGGCGAGACCCAGTACTTC. Its protein is CSVKEGETQYF.

This clonotype was observed at least ten times. The chain carries TRBV27 and TRBJ1-2; 7 nucleotides agree with TRBD1. After removal of 4 bases from V and 8 bases from J, the junction contained 10 bases not matched to a gene. This CDR3 has 14 residues. Germline loops: CDR1 MNHEY, CDR2 SMNVEV (reference sequence). This CDR3 is CASSSYLRDRGYTF. The DNA for the CDR3 is TGTGCCAGCAGTTCCTACCTCCGGGACAGAGGCTACACCTTC.

This clonotype has a count of ten or more. The chain recombines TRBV7-2 with TRBJ2-3; D possibly corresponds to TRBD2 (5 bases). The germline V gene encodes CDR1 SGHTA and CDR2 FQGNSA. The CDR3 runs 15 residues. Trimming left V 5 bases short and J 6 bases short, with 18 bases between. For the CDR3, the DNA is TGTGCCAGCAGCCCTGGGGTGACTACCGGGGATACGCAGTATTTT. Protein sequence: CASSPGVTTGDTQYF.

This clonotype was observed a few times. The V gene is TRBV2, the J gene TRBJ1-6; no definite D call. The CDR3 spans 12 residues. In germline, CDR1 is SNHLY, CDR2 FYNNEI. Trimming took 6 bases from V and 14 from J, leaving 14 bases between them. The CDR3 is CASSQLISTLHF. CDR3 nucleotide sequence: TGTGCCAGCAGCCAACTGATTTCGACCCTCCACTTT. Together with reference TRBV2 and TRBJ1-6, the CDR3 gives the full variable domain: EPEVTQTPSHQVTQMGQEVILRCVPISNHLYFYWYRQILGQKVEFLVSFYNNEISEKSEIFDDQFSVERPDGSNFTLKIRSTKLEDSAMYFCASSQLISTLHFGNGTRLTVT.

This clonotype was recorded many times. This chain connects TRBV13 to TRBJ2-7; unclear D gene. The CDR3 covers 12 residues. Trimming took 3 bases from V and 3 from J, leaving 6 bases between them. CDR1 and CDR2 from the germline V gene are PRHDT and FYEKMQ (reference sequence). The CDR3 spells CASSLGNYEQYF. The CDR3, as DNA: TGTGCCAGCAGCTTGGGGAACTACGAGCAGTACTTC.

The rearrangement uses TRBV13 and TRBJ2-5, with no clear D. From germline, CDR1 is PRHDT and CDR2 FYEKMQ (reference sequence). Trimming removed 3 bases at V and 3 bases at J, with 5 bases between. CDR3 length: 12 amino acids. CDR3 nucleotide sequence: TGTGCCAGCAGCTTGACCGAAGAGACCCAGTACTTC. Translated: CASSLTEETQYF.

For this clonotype: This may be a read error: a much more frequent sequence differs by one nucleotide. The gene calls are TRBV2 and TRBJ1-3; D gene uncertain. Trimming stripped 6 bases from V and 3 bases from J, with 12 bases between. The CDR3 spans 14 residues. Germline V gives CDR1 SNHLY, CDR2 FYNNEI. CDR3: CASRTVGYGNTIYF. DNA of the CDR3: TGTGCCAGCAGAACAGTAGGGTATGGAAACACCATATATTTT. Using reference TRBV2 and TRBJ1-3 for the parts outside the CDR3, the full variable domain is EPEVTQTPSHQVTQMGQEVILRCVPISNHLYFYWYRQILGQKVEFLVSFYNNEISEKSEIFDDQFSVERPDGSNFTLKIRSTKLEDSAMYFCASRTVGYGNTIYFGEGSWLTVV.